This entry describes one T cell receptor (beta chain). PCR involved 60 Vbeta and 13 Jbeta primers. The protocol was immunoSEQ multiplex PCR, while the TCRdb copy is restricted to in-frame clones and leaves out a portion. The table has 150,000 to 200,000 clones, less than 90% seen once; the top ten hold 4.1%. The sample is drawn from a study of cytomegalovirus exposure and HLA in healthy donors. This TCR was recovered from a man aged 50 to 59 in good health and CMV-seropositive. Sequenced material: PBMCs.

The CDR3 protein is CASSQPTSGIYEQFF. The CDR3 DNA reads TGCGCCAGCAGCCAACCGACTAGCGGGATTTATGAGCAGTTCTTC. The chain joins TRBV4-1 to TRBJ2-1; 11 bases line up with TRBD2. The length of the CDR3 is 15 residues. V shed 2 bases, J shed 8 bases, and the junction held 5 bases outside the gene matches. CDR1 and CDR2 (germline): MGHRA, YSYEKL.